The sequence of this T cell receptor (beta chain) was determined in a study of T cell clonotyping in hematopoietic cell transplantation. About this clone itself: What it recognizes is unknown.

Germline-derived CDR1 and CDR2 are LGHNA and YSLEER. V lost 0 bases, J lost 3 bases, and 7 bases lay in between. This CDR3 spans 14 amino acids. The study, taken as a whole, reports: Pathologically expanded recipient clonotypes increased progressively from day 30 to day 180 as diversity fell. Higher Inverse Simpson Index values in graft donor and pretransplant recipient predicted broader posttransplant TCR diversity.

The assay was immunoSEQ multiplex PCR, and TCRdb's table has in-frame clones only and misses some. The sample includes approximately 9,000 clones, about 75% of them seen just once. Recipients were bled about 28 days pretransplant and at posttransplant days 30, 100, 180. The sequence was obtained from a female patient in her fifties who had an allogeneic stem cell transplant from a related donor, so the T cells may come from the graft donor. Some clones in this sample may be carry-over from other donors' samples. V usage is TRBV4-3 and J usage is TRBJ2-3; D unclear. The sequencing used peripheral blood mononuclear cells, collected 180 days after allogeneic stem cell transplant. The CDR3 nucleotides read TGCGCCAGCAGCCAAGAGATTGAGACAGATACGCAGTATTTT. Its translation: CASSQEIETDTQYF.